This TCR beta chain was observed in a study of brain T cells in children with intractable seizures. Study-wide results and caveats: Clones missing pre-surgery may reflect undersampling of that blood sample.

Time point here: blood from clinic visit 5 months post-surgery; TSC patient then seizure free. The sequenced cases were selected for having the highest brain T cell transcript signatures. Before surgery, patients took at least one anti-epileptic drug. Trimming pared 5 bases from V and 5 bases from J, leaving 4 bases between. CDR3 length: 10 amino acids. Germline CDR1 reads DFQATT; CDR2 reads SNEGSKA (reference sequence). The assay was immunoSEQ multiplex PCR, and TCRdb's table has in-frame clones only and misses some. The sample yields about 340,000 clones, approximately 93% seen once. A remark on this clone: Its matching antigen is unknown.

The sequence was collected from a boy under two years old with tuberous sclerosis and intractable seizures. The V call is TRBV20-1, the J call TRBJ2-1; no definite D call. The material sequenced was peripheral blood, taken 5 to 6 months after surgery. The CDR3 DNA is TGCAGTGCTGGGGACAATGAGCAGTTCTTC. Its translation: CSAGDNEQFF.